The 23 T cell receptor beta chains listed next were all sequenced from one sample in a study of T-cell memory formation after mild COVID-19. TCRdb reprocessed the 5' RACE reads via MiXCR and lists one record per CDR3 protein. The sample records hundreds of thousands of distinct CDR3 sequences, approximately 20% being singletons. Sequenced sample: PBMCs or a T cell subset sorted from them (not recorded which). The receptors stem from an adult woman who had mild COVID-19 (a few samples of this study predate the infection). Cell type and time point are not known.

This clonotype was counted a few times. This sequence joins TRBV7-6 and TRBJ2-3; 12 positions agree with TRBD2. Germline V gene data show CDR1 as SGHVS and CDR2 as FNYEAQ. CDR3 length: 17 residues. V lost 1 base and J lost 4; bases outside the gene matches: 6. The CDR3 loop is CASSLGTTSGSADTQYF. The CDR3 nucleotides read TGTGCCAGCAGCTTAGGAACGACTAGCGGGAGCGCAGATACGCAGTATTTT.

This chain links TRBV29-1 with TRBJ1-1, with D possibly TRBD1 on 5 matching bases. Germline CDR1 and CDR2: SQVTM and ANQGSEA. This CDR3 contains 13 residues. The ends were cut back, 4 bases at V and 4 bases at J, with 13 bases in the middle. The CDR3 sequence: CSVALVGGTEAFF. The CDR3 DNA follows: TGCAGCGTTGCCCTAGTGGGGGGCACTGAAGCTTTCTTT.

This rearrangement joins TRBV5-5 to TRBJ2-5; 10 bases are shared with TRBD1. Germline loops: CDR1 SGHKS, CDR2 YYEKEE (reference sequence). V was pared by 1 base and J by 4 bases, with 4 bases of the junction left unmatched. This CDR3 comprises 15 residues. CDR3: CASSLWDRGLETQYF. As DNA, the CDR3 is TGTGCCAGCAGCTTGTGGGACAGGGGTTTAGAGACCCAGTACTTC.

This clonotype was recorded many times. The chain joins TRBV29-1 to TRBJ1-5, with TRBD1 matching over 8 bases. Unmatched junction bases numbered 3, after V lost 7 bases and J lost 4 bases. The CDR3 length is 12 residues. Germline V gene sequence: CDR1 SQVTM, CDR2 ANQGSEA. The CDR3 bases are TGCAGCGCCGGACAGGGAAATCAGCCCCAGCATTTT. It yields the protein CSAGQGNQPQHF.

This clonotype was detected only a few times. The chain carries TRBV12-3 or TRBV12-4 and TRBJ2-3; TRBD1 is a possible D gene (5 bases). The CDR3 is 16 residues long. V gave up 3 bases and J gave up 4 bases, with 17 bases separating them. The DNA of the CDR3 is TGTGCCAGCAGTTTTTTCTGGGGCCCAAGCCCAGATACGCAGTATTTT. Protein product: CASSFFWGPSPDTQYF.

This clonotype was seen a few times. The chain is built from TRBV10-3 and TRBJ2-1, with 14 bases that match TRBD2. This CDR3 has 16 residues. V lost 10 bases to trimming and J lost 7 bases; unmatched junction nucleotides: 12. The germline V gene has CDR1 ENHRY and CDR2 SYGVKD. CDR3 bases: TGTGCCACAGGAGACTCCGGGACTAGCGGGAGAAATGAGCAGTTCTTC. Protein sequence: CATGDSGTSGRNEQFF.

The table lists this clonotype with many counts. CDR3 bases: TGTGCCAGCAGCTTTAGGAACACCGGGGAGCTGTTTTTT. It codes for CASSFRNTGELFF. The rearrangement joins TRBV3-1 to TRBJ2-2, with no clear D. CDR1 LGHDT and CDR2 YNNKEL come from the germline V gene (reference sequence). The CDR3 spans 13 residues. Trimming cost V 5 bases and J 1 base, with 5 bases left between them.

This chain uses TRBV3-1 with TRBJ2-7, with 7 bases identical to TRBD1. The CDR3 spans 14 residues. Trimming took 1 base from V and 1 from J; bases not matched to a gene: 1. Germline values: CDR1 LGHDT, CDR2 YNNKEL (reference sequence). DNA for the CDR3: TGTGCCAGCAGCCAAGCGGGACAGTCCTACGAGCAGTACTTC. It codes for CASSQAGQSYEQYF.

This chain joins TRBV29-1 and TRBJ1-2; 10 nucleotides agree with TRBD1. The ends lost 7 bases at V and 2 bases at J; junction bases unmatched: 13. From germline, CDR1 is SQVTM and CDR2 ANQGSEA. The CDR3 extends over 16 amino acids. The CDR3: CSAKTHDRGRNYGYTF. The CDR3 DNA sequence: TGCAGCGCGAAGACTCATGACAGGGGGCGAAACTATGGCTACACCTTC.

The V call is TRBV5-1, the J call TRBJ1-1; D is unclear. CDR3 length: 14 residues. Trimming removed 2 bases from V and 8 bases from J, with 16 bases in between. Germline V gene lookup returns CDR1 SGHRS and CDR2 YFSETQ. CDR3 amino acids: CASSFRTGVGEAFF. CDR3 DNA sequence: TGCGCCAGCAGCTTCCGGACTGGGGTCGGGGAAGCTTTCTTT.

This clonotype appeared a few times. The J gene is TRBJ1-1, the V gene TRBV18; D uncertain. In germline, CDR1 is KGHSH, CDR2 LQKENI. The CDR3 extends over 13 amino acids. V gave up 6 bases and J gave up 4 bases, with 12 bases separating them. The CDR3 spells CASSTPQVTEAFF. CDR3 in DNA: TGTGCCAGCTCTACCCCCCAGGTCACTGAAGCTTTCTTT.

This rearrangement joins TRBV15 to TRBJ2-3, with D hard to call. The CDR3 has 15 amino acids. Trimming stripped 0 bases from V and 2 bases from J, with 9 bases between. Germline V gene data show CDR1 as LNHNV and CDR2 as YYDKDF (reference sequence). CDR3 sequence (DNA): TGTGCCACCAGCAGAGATACGGCTTTCACAGATACGCAGTATTTT. The encoded protein is CATSRDTAFTDTQYF.

This clonotype has only a few counts. The chain is built from TRBV4-1 and TRBJ2-2, with 11 bases aligning to TRBD2. This CDR3 has 20 residues. CDR1 is MGHRA, CDR2 YSYEKL, per germline. The ends lost 0 bases at V and 4 bases at J; junction bases unmatched: 13. DNA for the CDR3: TGCGCCAGCAGCCAAGAAGAAGGGTTAGCGGGGGGGCCAGGCACCGGGGAGCTGTTTTTT. This sequence encodes CASSQEEGLAGGPGTGELFF.

The J gene is TRBJ2-5, the V gene TRBV11-1; D remains ambiguous. Germline lookup yields CDR1 SGHAT and CDR2 FQDESV (reference sequence). Trimming left V 4 bases short and J 3 bases short, with 6 bases between. The CDR3 runs 12 residues. This CDR3 reads CASSSAEETQYF. CDR3 nucleotide sequence: TGTGCCAGCAGCTCCGCTGAAGAGACCCAGTACTTC.

The chain links TRBV21-1 to TRBJ2-7; the DNA was not compared with TRBD2, the D call given in the table. TRBV21-1 is designated a pseudogene. The CDR3 runs 14 residues. DNA for the CDR3: TGTGCCAAGGACCGCCACGTGGCGAGGGAGGAGCAGTACTTC. This codes for CAKDRHVAREEQYF.

The DNA for the CDR3 is TGCGCCAGCAGCTTGTGGGAGACACACCTCTTGAACACTGAAGCTTTCTTT. It specifies CASSLWETHLLNTEAFF. This chain connects TRBV5-1 to TRBJ1-1; D not resolved. CDR1 and CDR2 from the germline V gene are SGHRS and YFSETQ. This CDR3 contains 17 residues. The V end was cut by 1 base, the J end by 0 bases, with 16 bases between.

The rearrangement links TRBV7-3 to TRBJ2-7, with 7 nucleotides matching TRBD2. V shed 0 bases, J shed 4 bases, and the junction held 6 bases outside the gene matches. CDR3 length equals 15 residues. Per the germline V gene, CDR1 is SGHTA and CDR2 is FQGTGA. CDR3 sequence: CASSLTAGERYEQYF. The CDR3 region has the DNA TGTGCCAGCAGCTTAACGGCGGGAGAAAGGTACGAGCAGTACTTC.

The table lists this clonotype with a few counts. The chain is built from TRBV4-1 and TRBJ2-4; D not certain. Germline lookup yields CDR1 MGHRA and CDR2 YSYEKL. The CDR3 totals 15 residues. The V gene lost 7 bases and the J gene lost 9 bases, with 22 bases spanning the gap. The CDR3 bases are TGCGCCAGCATCCCCAATCCCCTCTCTCGTGGCATTCAGTACTTC. Translating gives CASIPNPLSRGIQYF.

This chain links TRBV7-9 with TRBJ2-5; 7 nucleotides agree with TRBD1. V gave up 7 bases and J gave up 0 bases; unmatched junction bases: 5. This CDR3 spans 14 amino acids. CDR1 is SEHNR and CDR2 is FQNEAQ in the germline V gene (reference sequence). The chain's CDR3 is CASIEQGYQETQYF. The CDR3 nucleotides read TGTGCCAGCATCGAACAGGGGTACCAAGAGACCCAGTACTTC.

The J gene is TRBJ2-3, the V gene TRBV29-1, with 8 bases lining up with TRBD1. This CDR3 region has 16 residues. J was trimmed by 0 bases and V by 3 bases; bases with no gene match: 8. Germline CDR1 is SQVTM and CDR2 is ANQGSEA. The chain's CDR3 is CSVELRGPTSTDTQYF. The DNA of the CDR3 is TGCAGCGTTGAGCTCAGGGGGCCCACTAGCACAGATACGCAGTATTTT.

This clonotype was seen a single time. CDR3 loop: CASSPRLAGEETQYF. In DNA, the CDR3 is TGCGCCAGCAGCCCCCGACTAGCGGGAGAAGAGACCCAGTACTTC. The chain has TRBV5-1 and TRBJ2-5, with 12 bases fitting TRBD2. From germline, CDR1 is SGHRS and CDR2 YFSETQ. This CDR3 is built from 15 residues. The ends lost 4 bases at V and 3 bases at J; junction bases unmatched: 4.

J is TRBJ1-1 and V is TRBV12-3 or TRBV12-4; D may be TRBD1 (6 bases). This CDR3 is built from 14 residues. V was trimmed by 7 bases and J by 1 base, leaving 13 bases between them. CDR3 DNA sequence: TGTGCCAGCACCCGCAGGGGAGGGAACACTGAAGCTTTCTTT. Translating gives CASTRRGGNTEAFF.

The chain couples TRBV3-1 to TRBJ2-1, with 7 bases that match TRBD1. The CDR3 runs to 15 residues. V lost 4 bases and J lost 2; bases outside the gene matches: 5. Germline-derived CDR1 and CDR2 are LGHDT and YNNKEL (reference sequence). CDR3 nucleotide sequence: TGTGCCAGCAGCCGTAAGGGACAGACCTACAATGAGCAGTTCTTC. It codes for CASSRKGQTYNEQFF.